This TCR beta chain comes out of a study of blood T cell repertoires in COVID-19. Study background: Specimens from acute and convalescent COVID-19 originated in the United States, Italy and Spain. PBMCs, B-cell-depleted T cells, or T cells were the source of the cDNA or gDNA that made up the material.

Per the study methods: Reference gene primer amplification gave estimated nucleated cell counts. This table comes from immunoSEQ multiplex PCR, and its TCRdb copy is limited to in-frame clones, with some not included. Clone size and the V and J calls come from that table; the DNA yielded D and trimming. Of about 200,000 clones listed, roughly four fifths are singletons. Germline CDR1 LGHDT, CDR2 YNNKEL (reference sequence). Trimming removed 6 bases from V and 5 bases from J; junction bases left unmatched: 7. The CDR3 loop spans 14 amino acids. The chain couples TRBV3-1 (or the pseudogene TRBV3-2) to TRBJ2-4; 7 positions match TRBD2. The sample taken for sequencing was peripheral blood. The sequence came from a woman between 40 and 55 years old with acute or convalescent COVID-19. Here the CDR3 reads CASSPRGSENIQYF. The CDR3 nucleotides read TGTGCCAGCAGTCCGCGGGGGAGCGAAAACATTCAGTACTTC.